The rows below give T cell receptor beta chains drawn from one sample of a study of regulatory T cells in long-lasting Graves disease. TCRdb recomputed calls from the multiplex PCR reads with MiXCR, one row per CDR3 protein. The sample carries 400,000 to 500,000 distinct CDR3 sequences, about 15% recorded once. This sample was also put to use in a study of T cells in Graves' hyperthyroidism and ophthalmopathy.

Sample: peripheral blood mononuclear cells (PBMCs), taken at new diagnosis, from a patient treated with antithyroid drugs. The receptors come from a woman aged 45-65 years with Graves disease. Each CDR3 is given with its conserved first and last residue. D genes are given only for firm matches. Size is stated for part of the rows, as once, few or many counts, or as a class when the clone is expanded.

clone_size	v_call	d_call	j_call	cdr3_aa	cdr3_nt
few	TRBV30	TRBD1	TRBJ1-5	CAWSTGTGGYNQPQHF	TGTGCCTGGAGTACCGGGACAGGGGGCTATAATCAGCCCCAGCATTTT
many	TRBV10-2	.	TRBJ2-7	CASSEIDRLFSYEQYF	TGCGCCAGCAGTGAGATAGATCGTCTGTTCTCCTACGAGCAGTACTTC
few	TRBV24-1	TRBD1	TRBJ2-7	CATSGPSAGTGFSEQYF	TGTGCCACCAGTGGGCCCTCCGCCGGGACAGGGTTTTCCGAGCAGTACTTC
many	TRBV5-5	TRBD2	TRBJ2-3	CASRSQLAEGGDTQYF	TGTGCCAGCAGATCTCAACTAGCGGAGGGGGGAGATACGCAGTATTTT
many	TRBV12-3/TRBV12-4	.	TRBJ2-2	CASSLVASLTGELFF	TGTGCCAGCAGTTTAGTTGCTAGCTTGACCGGGGAGCTGTTTTTT
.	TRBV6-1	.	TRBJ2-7	CASTRVLNEQYF	TGTGCCAGCACCCGTGTCCTTAACGAGCAGTACTTC
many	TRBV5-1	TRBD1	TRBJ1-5	CASSIGQGNQPQHF	TGCGCCAGCAGCATCGGACAGGGCAATCAGCCCCAGCATTTT
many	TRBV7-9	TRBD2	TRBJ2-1	CASSTGLAGEFF	TGTGCCAGCAGCACTGGACTAGCGGGAGAGTTCTTC
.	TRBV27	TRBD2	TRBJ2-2	CASSLPAGGQNTGELFF	TGTGCCAGCAGTCTTCCGGCGGGAGGGCAGAACACCGGGGAGCTGTTTTTT
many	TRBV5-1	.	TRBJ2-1	CASSLASTAYNEQFF	TGCGCCAGCAGCTTGGCCTCGACGGCCTACAATGAGCAGTTCTTC
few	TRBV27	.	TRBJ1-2	CASSLFLGGNYGYTF	TGTGCCAGCAGTTTATTCTTGGGGGGGAACTATGGCTACACCTTC
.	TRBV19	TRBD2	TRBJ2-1	CASSILAGGSYDYNEQFF	TGTGCCAGTAGTATTTTAGCGGGAGGTTCGTACGACTACAATGAGCAGTTCTTC
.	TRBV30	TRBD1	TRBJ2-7	CAWGRQGGFEQYF	TGTGCCTGGGGCCGACAGGGGGGATTCGAGCAGTACTTC
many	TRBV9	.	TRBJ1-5	CASGGATANQPQHF	TGTGCCAGCGGGGGGGCCACGGCCAATCAGCCCCAGCATTTT
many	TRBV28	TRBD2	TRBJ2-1	CASRLGLANEQFF	TGTGCCAGCAGGCTGGGACTAGCCAATGAGCAGTTCTTC
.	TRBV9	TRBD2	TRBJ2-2	CASSVAAGGPLSGELFF	TGTGCCAGCAGCGTGGCTGCGGGAGGGCCCTTGTCCGGGGAGCTGTTTTTT
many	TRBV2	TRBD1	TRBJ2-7	CASRQGSSYEQYF	TGTGCCAGCAGACAGGGGTCGTCCTACGAGCAGTACTTC
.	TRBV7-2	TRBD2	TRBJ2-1	CASSFSGRISYNEQFF	TGTGCCAGCAGCTTCAGCGGGAGAATCTCCTACAATGAGCAGTTCTTC
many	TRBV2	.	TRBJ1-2	CASSDEDRSYGYTF	TGTGCCAGCAGTGATGAGGACAGATCCTATGGCTACACCTTC
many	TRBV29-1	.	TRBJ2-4	CSVGVSLAKNIQYF	TGCAGCGTTGGCGTCAGCCTAGCCAAAAACATTCAGTACTTC
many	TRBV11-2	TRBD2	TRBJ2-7	CASSLGRSGRREQYF	TGTGCCAGCAGCTTAGGGCGTAGCGGGAGACGCGAGCAGTACTTC
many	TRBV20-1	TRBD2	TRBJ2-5	CSASGTSGRVETQYF	TGCAGTGCTAGTGGGACTAGCGGGAGGGTAGAGACCCAGTACTTC
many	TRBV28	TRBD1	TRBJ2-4	CASSGQGAVAKNIQYF	TGTGCCAGCAGTGGGCAGGGGGCGGTAGCCAAAAACATTCAGTACTTC
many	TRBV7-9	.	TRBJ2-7	CASTNRQDRTYEQYF	TGTGCCAGCACCAACAGACAGGACCGAACCTACGAGCAGTACTTC
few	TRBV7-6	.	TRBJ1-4	CASSPGITNEKLFF	TGTGCCAGCAGCCCGGGGATAACTAATGAAAAACTGTTTTTT
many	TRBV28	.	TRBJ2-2	CASRSSSVGGELFF	TGTGCCAGCAGGTCTTCTAGCGTCGGCGGGGAGCTGTTTTTT
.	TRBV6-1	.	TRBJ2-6	CASSATDTGANVLTF	TGTGCCAGCAGTGCCACTGATACTGGGGCCAACGTCCTGACTTTC
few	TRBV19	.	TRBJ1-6	CASSSRRHSPLHF	TGTGCCAGTAGTTCAAGACGGCATTCACCCCTCCACTTT
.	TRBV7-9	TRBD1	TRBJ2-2	CASSRRQGRATGELFF	TGTGCCAGCAGCCGTCGACAGGGTAGGGCGACCGGGGAGCTGTTTTTT
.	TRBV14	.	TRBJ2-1	CASSQVSIGDPYNEQFF	TGTGCCAGCAGCCAAGTATCGATCGGGGACCCCTACAATGAGCAGTTCTTC
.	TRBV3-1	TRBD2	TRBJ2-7	CASSHPGLVYEQYF	TGTGCCAGCAGCCACCCGGGACTAGTCTACGAGCAGTACTTC
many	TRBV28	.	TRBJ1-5	CASSFEAGLSNQPQHF	TGTGCCAGCAGTTTTGAGGCGGGACTTAGCAATCAGCCCCAGCATTTT
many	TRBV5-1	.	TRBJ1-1	CASSEGFSEAFF	TGCGCCAGCAGCGAGGGATTCTCTGAAGCTTTCTTT
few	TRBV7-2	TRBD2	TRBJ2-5	CASSRLADRQETQYF	TGTGCCAGCAGCCGACTAGCGGATCGACAAGAGACCCAGTACTTC
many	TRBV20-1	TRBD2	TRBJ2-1	CSAAPGLGNEQFF	TGCAGTGCTGCACCGGGACTAGGGAATGAGCAGTTCTTC
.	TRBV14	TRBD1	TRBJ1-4	CASSQGSGGVGTNEKLFF	TGTGCCAGCAGCCAAGGATCAGGGGGCGTGGGGACTAATGAAAAACTGTTTTTT
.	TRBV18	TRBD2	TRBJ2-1	CASSPPGLAGVSEQFF	TGTGCCAGCTCACCACCTGGCCTAGCGGGAGTTTCTGAGCAGTTCTTC
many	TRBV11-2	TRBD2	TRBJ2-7	CASSPIAGGNPYEQYF	TGTGCCAGCAGCCCAATAGCGGGAGGGAACCCCTACGAGCAGTACTTC
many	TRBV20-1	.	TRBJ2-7	CSARAPLYEQYF	TGCAGTGCTAGAGCCCCCCTCTACGAGCAGTACTTC
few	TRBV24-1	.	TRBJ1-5	CATSERDVQPQHF	TGTGCCACCAGTGAACGGGACGTCCAGCCCCAGCATTTT